A selection of T cell receptor beta chains follows, all from one sample in a study of OX40 agonist ivuxolimab in advanced cancers. Clones were read by immunoSEQ multiplex PCR, and TCRdb kept only the in-frame ones, dropping some. The sample comprises some 86,000 clones, roughly 87% of which are singletons, and 0.33% rests with the top ten. The sequences come from CD4+ or CD8+ T cells sorted from blood, collected in a trial of the OX40 agonist ivuxolimab. All receptors come from an adult with an advanced solid tumor such as melanoma, head and neck, liver or kidney cancer. Each CDR3 is given with its conserved first and last residue. The order of the fields is D gene, clone size, V gene, J gene, CDR3 protein, CDR3 DNA. D genes are given only for firm matches. Clone size is not always given. Where it is, it says once, few, many or a class for expanded clones.

>.|.|TRBV6-1|TRBJ1-1
CASSEEGMNTEAFF
TGTGCCAGCAGTGAAGAGGGGATGAACACTGAAGCTTTCTTT
>.|.|TRBV27|TRBJ1-4
CASRPSRRGNEKLFF
TGTGCCAGCAGACCCTCCCGGCGGGGTAATGAAAAACTGTTTTTT
>.|.|TRBV19|TRBJ1-1
CASSNDNQIPEAFF
TGTGCCAGTAGTAATGACAACCAGATACCTGAAGCTTTCTTT
>.|.|TRBV7-2|TRBJ2-1
CARRGGPYNEQFF
TGTGCCAGAAGGGGGGGTCCCTACAATGAGCAGTTCTTC
>.|.|TRBV6-1|TRBJ1-5
CASRAPSEAIRSQHF
TGTGCCAGCAGGGCCCCCTCTGAAGCAATCAGGTCCCAGCATTTT
>.|.|TRBV4-1|TRBJ1-6
CASSPFAGPGHSNSPLHF
TGCGCCAGCAGCCCCTTCGCTGGGCCAGGCCATTCCAATTCACCCCTCCACTTT
>.|.|TRBV2|TRBJ1-5
CASRDSLNPNQPQHF
TGTGCCAGCAGAGACAGTTTAAACCCCAATCAGCCCCAGCATTTT
>TRBD1|.|TRBV7-9|TRBJ2-1
CASSRRDRGSSYNEQFF
TGTGCCAGCAGCCGCCGGGACAGGGGGTCCTCCTACAATGAGCAGTTCTTC
>.|once|TRBV18|TRBJ1-1
CASSQLPLAVGNTEAFF
TGTGCCAGCTCACAACTACCTTTGGCGGTGGGGAACACTGAAGCTTTCTTT
>.|.|TRBV7-9|TRBJ2-3
CASSASGQRRTDTQYF
TGTGCCAGCAGCGCCTCCGGACAGAGACGCACAGATACGCAGTATTTT
>.|.|TRBV6-5|TRBJ2-1
CASSYGTAYNEQFF
TGTGCCAGCAGTTACGGGACGGCCTACAATGAGCAGTTCTTC
>TRBD1|.|TRBV19|TRBJ2-1
CASSFKDRGDEQFF
TGTGCCAGTAGCTTTAAGGACAGGGGGGATGAGCAGTTCTTC
>.|.|TRBV6-5|TRBJ1-2
CASGSPRGFGYTF
TGTGCCAGCGGATCCCCTAGAGGGTTTGGCTACACCTTC
>TRBD1|once|TRBV19|TRBJ1-4
CASRKTGINEKLFF
TGTGCCAGTAGGAAGACAGGGATTAATGAAAAACTGTTTTTT
>.|.|TRBV6-5|TRBJ2-6
CASSYGPGANVLTF
TGTGCCAGCAGTTACGGTCCTGGGGCCAACGTCCTGACTTTC
>TRBD1|once|TRBV11-3|TRBJ2-6
CASSTRQGGVLTF
TGTGCCAGCAGCACCCGACAGGGTGGCGTCCTGACTTTC
>.|.|TRBV6-5|TRBJ2-1
CASSYYEQFF
TGTGCCAGCAGTTACTATGAGCAGTTCTTC
>.|.|TRBV7-8|TRBJ1-2
CASTPQRMGGYTF
TGTGCCAGCACCCCTCAGAGGATGGGAGGCTACACCTTC
>.|.|TRBV5-1|TRBJ2-3
CASSPNVGSNTQYF
TGCGCCAGCAGCCCAAACGTAGGGTCAAATACGCAGTATTTT
>.|.|TRBV6-5|TRBJ1-2
CASSRTLSGGYTF
TGTGCCAGCAGCAGGACGTTATCCGGTGGCTACACCTTC
>TRBD2|once|TRBV4-2|TRBJ2-5
CASSFRSGGDQETQYF
TGTGCCAGCAGCTTTCGTAGCGGGGGGGACCAAGAGACCCAGTACTTC
>.|.|TRBV16|TRBJ2-1
CASRESRTVNNEQFF
TGTGCCAGCCGCGAATCGAGGACGGTAAACAATGAGCAGTTCTTC
>.|.|TRBV6-1|TRBJ1-5
CASSAGSQDQPQHF
TGTGCCAGCAGTGCCGGATCACAGGATCAGCCCCAGCATTTT
>.|.|TRBV19|TRBJ2-1
CASSKGGRGYNEQFF
TGTGCCAGTAGTAAAGGGGGGCGCGGGTACAATGAGCAGTTCTTC
>.|.|TRBV6-5|TRBJ2-3
CASSYSLLRVTDTQYF
TGTGCCAGCAGTTACTCCTTGCTTCGGGTCACAGATACGCAGTATTTT
>TRBD1|.|TRBV6-5|TRBJ1-1
CASSSQGVDTEAFF
TGTGCCAGCAGTAGTCAGGGGGTAGACACTGAAGCTTTCTTT
>.|once|TRBV19|TRBJ2-2
CASSITGELFF
TGTGCCAGTAGTATTACCGGGGAGCTGTTTTTT
>.|.|TRBV11-2|TRBJ2-7
CASSPVTGTSREQYF
TGTGCCAGCAGCCCAGTAACAGGGACGAGTCGCGAGCAGTACTTC